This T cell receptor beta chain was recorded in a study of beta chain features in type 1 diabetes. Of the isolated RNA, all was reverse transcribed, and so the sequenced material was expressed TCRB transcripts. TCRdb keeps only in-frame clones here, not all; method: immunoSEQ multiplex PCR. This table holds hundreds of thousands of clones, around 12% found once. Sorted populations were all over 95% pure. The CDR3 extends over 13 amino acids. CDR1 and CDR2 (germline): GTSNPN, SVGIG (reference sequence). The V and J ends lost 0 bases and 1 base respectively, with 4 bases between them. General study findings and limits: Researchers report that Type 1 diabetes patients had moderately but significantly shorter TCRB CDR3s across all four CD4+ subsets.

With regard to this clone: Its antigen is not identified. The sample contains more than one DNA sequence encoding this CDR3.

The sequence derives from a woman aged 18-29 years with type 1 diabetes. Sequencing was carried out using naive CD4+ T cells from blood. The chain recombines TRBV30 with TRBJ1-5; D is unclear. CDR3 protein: CAWSVSSNQPQHF. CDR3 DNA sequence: TGTGCCTGGAGTGTAAGCAGCAATCAGCCCCAGCATTTT.